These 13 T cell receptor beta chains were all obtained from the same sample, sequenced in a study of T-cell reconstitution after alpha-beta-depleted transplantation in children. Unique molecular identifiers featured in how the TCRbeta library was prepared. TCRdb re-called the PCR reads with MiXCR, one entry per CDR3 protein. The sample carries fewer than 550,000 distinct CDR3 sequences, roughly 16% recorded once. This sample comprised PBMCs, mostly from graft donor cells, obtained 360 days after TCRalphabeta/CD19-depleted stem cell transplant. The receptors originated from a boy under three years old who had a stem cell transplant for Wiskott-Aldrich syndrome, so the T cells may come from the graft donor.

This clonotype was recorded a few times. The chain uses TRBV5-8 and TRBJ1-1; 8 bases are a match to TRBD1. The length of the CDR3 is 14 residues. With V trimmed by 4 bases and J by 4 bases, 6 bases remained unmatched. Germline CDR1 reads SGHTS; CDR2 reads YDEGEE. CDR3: CASSGRGRTTEAFF. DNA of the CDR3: TGTGCCAGCAGCGGCAGGGGGCGGACCACTGAAGCTTTCTTT.

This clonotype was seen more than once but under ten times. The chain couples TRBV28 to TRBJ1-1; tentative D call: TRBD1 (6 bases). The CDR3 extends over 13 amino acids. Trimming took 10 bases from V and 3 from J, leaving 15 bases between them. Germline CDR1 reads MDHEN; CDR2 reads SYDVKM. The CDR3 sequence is CATLWAGDTEAFF. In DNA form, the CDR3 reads TGTGCCACCCTTTGGGCAGGGGACACTGAAGCTTTCTTT.

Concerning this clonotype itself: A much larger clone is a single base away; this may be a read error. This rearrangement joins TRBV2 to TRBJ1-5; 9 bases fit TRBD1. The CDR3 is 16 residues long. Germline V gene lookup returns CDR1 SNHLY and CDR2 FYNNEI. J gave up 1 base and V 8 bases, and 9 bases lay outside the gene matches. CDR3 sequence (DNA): TGTGCCAGCGGGGACAGGGTGCATTGGAGCAATCAGCCCCAGCATTTT. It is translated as CASGDRVHWSNQPQHF.

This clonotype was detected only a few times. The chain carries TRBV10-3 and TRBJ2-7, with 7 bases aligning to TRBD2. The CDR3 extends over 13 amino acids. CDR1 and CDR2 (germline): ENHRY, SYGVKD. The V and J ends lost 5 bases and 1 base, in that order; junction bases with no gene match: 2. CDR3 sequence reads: CAISQAGSYEQYF. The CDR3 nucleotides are TGTGCCATCAGTCAAGCGGGATCCTACGAGCAGTACTTC.

This CDR3 is CASSLRPRDLVSSYEQYF. The CDR3 DNA reads TGCGCCAGCAGCTTGCGCCCCCGGGACCTGGTTAGCTCCTACGAGCAGTACTTC. V and J are TRBV5-1 and TRBJ2-7; D assignment may be TRBD1 or TRBD2 (5 bases each). V was trimmed by 1 base and J by 0 bases, leaving 20 bases between them. CDR3 size: 18 residues. CDR1 and CDR2 (germline): SGHRS, YFSETQ. Using reference TRBV5-1 and TRBJ2-7 for the parts outside the CDR3, the full variable domain is KAGVTQTPRYLIKTRGQQVTLSCSPISGHRSVSWYQQTPGQGLQFLFEYFSETQRNKGNFPGRFSGRQFSNSRSEMNVSTLELGDSALYLCASSLRPRDLVSSYEQYFGPGTRLTVT.

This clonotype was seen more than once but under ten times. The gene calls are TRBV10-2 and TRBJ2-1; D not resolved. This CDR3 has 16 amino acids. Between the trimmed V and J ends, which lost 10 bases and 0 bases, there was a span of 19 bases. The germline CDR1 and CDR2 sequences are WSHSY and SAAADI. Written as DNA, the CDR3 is TGCGCCATCACGACTGCGGCAAAACTCTCCTACAATGAGCAGTTCTTC. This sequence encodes CAITTAAKLSYNEQFF.

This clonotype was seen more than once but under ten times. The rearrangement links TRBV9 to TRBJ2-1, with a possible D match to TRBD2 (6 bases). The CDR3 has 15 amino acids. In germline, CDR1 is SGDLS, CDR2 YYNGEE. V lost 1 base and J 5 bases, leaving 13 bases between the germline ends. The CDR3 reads CASSVRAGTHNEQFF. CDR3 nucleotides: TGTGCCAGCAGCGTAAGGGCGGGGACCCACAATGAGCAGTTCTTC.

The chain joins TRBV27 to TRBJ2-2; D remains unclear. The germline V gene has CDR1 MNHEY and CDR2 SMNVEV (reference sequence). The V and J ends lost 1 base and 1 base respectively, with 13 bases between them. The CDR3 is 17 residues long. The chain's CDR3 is CASSLLAPDGNTGELFF. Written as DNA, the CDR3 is TGTGCCAGCAGTTTATTGGCCCCCGACGGGAACACCGGGGAGCTGTTTTTT.

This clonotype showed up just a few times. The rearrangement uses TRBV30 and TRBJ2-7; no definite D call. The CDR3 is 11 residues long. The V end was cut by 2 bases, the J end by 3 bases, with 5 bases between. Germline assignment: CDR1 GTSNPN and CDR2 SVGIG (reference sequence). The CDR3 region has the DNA TGTGCCTGGAGTCGCGACTACGAGCAGTACTTC. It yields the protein CAWSRDYEQYF.

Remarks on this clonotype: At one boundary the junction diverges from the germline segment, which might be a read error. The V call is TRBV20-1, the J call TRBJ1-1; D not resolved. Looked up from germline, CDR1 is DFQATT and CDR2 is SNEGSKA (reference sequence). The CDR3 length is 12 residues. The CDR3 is CSVKSGNTEASF. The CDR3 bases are TGCAGTGTCAAGTCGGGGAACACTGAAGCTTCCTTT.

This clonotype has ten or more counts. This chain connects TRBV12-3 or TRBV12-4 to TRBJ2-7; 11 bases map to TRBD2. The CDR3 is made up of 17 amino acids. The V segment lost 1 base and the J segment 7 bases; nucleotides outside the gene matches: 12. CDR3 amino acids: CASSLGALLAGVREQYF. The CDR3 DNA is TGTGCCAGCAGTTTAGGGGCCCTACTAGCGGGAGTGCGGGAGCAGTACTTC.

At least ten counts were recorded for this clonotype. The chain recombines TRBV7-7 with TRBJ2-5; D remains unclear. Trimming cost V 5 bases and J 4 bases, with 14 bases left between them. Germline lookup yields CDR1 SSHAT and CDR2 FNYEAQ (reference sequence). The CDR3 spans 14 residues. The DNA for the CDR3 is TGTGCCAGCAGCCGCACCTCCGGTAGAGAGACCCAGTACTTC. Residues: CASSRTSGRETQYF.

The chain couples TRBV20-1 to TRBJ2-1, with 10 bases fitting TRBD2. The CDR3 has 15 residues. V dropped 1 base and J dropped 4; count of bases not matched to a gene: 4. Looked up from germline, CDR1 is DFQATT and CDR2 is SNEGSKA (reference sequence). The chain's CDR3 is CSARGRAGGYNEQFF. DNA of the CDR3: TGCAGTGCTAGAGGTCGAGCGGGAGGGTACAATGAGCAGTTCTTC.